The 24 T cell receptor beta chains given below trace back to one sample, sequenced in a study of CD8 T cells in ankylosing spondylitis. TCRdb passed the 5' RACE reads through MiXCR, listing each CDR3 protein once. This table has about 42,000 distinct CDR3 sequences, over 3.5% appearing once. The sample comprised blood, either unsorted or a sorted T cell fraction (not recorded which). The source of these receptors is a female donor with ankylosing spondylitis or in good health (not recorded which).

This clonotype was seen at least ten times. The chain combines TRBV9 with TRBJ1-1; 10 bases line up with TRBD1. Per germline, CDR1 SGDLS and CDR2 YYNGEE. V lost 0 bases and J lost 4; bases outside the gene matches: 3. The CDR3 has 15 residues. In DNA, the CDR3 is TGTGCCAGCAGCGTAGGACAGGGGGCTGTCACTGAAGCTTTCTTT. This encodes CASSVGQGAVTEAFF.

In its sample, this clonotype was seen many times. The chain links TRBV9 to TRBJ1-5; TRBD1 is a possible D gene (5 bases). The CDR3 totals 16 residues. Germline V lookup: CDR1 SGDLS, CDR2 YYNGEE. V was trimmed by 0 bases and J by 7 bases, leaving 17 bases between them. CDR3 DNA: TGTGCCAGCAGCGTAGGCTTAAGGGGCCAGAAGCAGCCCCAGCATTTT. This codes for CASSVGLRGQKQPQHF.

This chain uses TRBV9 with TRBJ2-2; D gene unclear. Trimming shortened V by 4 bases and J by 0 bases, and 13 bases separated the two germline ends. The CDR3 spans 16 residues. Germline CDR1 SGDLS, CDR2 YYNGEE. In nucleotides, the CDR3 is TGTGCCAGCAGCCCCCAAGGGCCAACGAACACCGGGGAGCTGTTTTTT. This sequence encodes CASSPQGPTNTGELFF. Complete variable domain (other parts from reference TRBV9 and TRBJ2-2): DSGVTQTPKHLITATGQRVTLRCSPRSGDLSVYWYQQSLDQGLQFLIQYYNGEERAKGNILERFSAQQFPDLHSELNLSSLELGDSALYFCASSPQGPTNTGELFFGEGSRLTVL.

This clonotype was observed at least ten times. The V and J genes are TRBV9 and TRBJ2-7; maybe TRBD2 (6 bases). The V gene's germline CDR1 is SGDLS and CDR2 YYNGEE. The CDR3 is 15 amino acids. The V and J ends lost 2 bases and 4 bases respectively, with 16 bases between them. The CDR3 DNA is TGTGCCAGCAGCGTGAGCTCGGGACTGCCGTACGAGCAGTACTTC. Protein sequence: CASSVSSGLPYEQYF.

This clonotype occurred many times. This chain joins TRBV9 and TRBJ2-7; 9 bases fit TRBD1. Unmatched junction bases numbered 4, after V lost 4 bases and J lost 5 bases. The CDR3 spans 13 residues. The V gene's germline CDR1 is SGDLS and CDR2 YYNGEE. CDR3 region: CASSPRTGDEQYF. The CDR3 region has the DNA TGTGCCAGCAGCCCCCGGACAGGGGACGAGCAGTACTTC.

This clonotype has a count of ten or more. The rearrangement links TRBV9 to TRBJ2-2; tentative D call: TRBD1 (6 bases). The CDR3 has 14 amino acids. Germline CDR1 SGDLS, CDR2 YYNGEE. Between the trimmed V and J ends, which lost 3 bases and 4 bases, there was a span of 10 bases. The CDR3 spells CASSARGGTGELFF. The CDR3 DNA sequence: TGTGCCAGCAGCGCCAGGGGCGGCACCGGGGAGCTGTTTTTT.

This clonotype occurred many times. V is TRBV9 and J is TRBJ1-4; 9 positions agree with TRBD1. This CDR3 has 15 residues. In germline, CDR1 is SGDLS, CDR2 YYNGEE. J lost 6 bases, V lost 3 bases, and 6 bases had no gene match. The CDR3 protein is CASSGQGDVDEKLFF. Here the CDR3 DNA reads TGTGCCAGCAGCGGACAGGGGGACGTCGATGAAAAACTGTTTTTT.

This clonotype was seen ten or more times. The chain couples TRBV9 to TRBJ2-3; 9 nucleotides align to TRBD2. The CDR3 sequence is 14 residues long. Germline CDR1 SGDLS, CDR2 YYNGEE. Unmatched junction bases numbered 6, after V lost 6 bases and J lost 4 bases. DNA for the CDR3: TGTGCCAGCACAAGCGGGGGGTACCCAGATACGCAGTATTTT. Translated, it gives CASTSGGYPDTQYF. Full variable domain (rest looked up from reference TRBV9 and TRBJ2-3): DSGVTQTPKHLITATGQRVTLRCSPRSGDLSVYWYQQSLDQGLQFLIQYYNGEERAKGNILERFSAQQFPDLHSELNLSSLELGDSALYFCASTSGGYPDTQYFGPGTRLTVL.

This clonotype came up many times. The chain combines TRBV9 with TRBJ2-1, with 9 bases lining up with TRBD1. Trimming cost V 4 bases and J 7 bases; bases outside gene matches: 6. Germline CDR1 and CDR2: SGDLS and YYNGEE. The CDR3 is made up of 14 amino acids. CDR3 protein: CASSPQGQGNEQFF. CDR3 bases: TGTGCCAGCAGCCCCCAAGGACAGGGGAATGAGCAGTTCTTC.

This clonotype was picked up many times. This chain joins TRBV24-1 and TRBJ1-5; D remains unclear. The V and J ends lost 8 bases and 7 bases respectively, with 11 bases between them. CDR3 size: 12 residues. Germline loops: CDR1 KGHDR, CDR2 SFDVKD. In nucleotides, the CDR3 is TGTGCCACCATCCAGGCGGGCCAGCCCCAGCATTTT. Translation: CATIQAGQPQHF.

This clonotype has at least ten counts. The chain couples TRBV9 to TRBJ1-2; TRBD1 might be the D (5 bases). The V end was cut by 3 bases, the J end by 8 bases, with 14 bases between. The CDR3 is made up of 13 amino acids. The germline V gene encodes CDR1 SGDLS and CDR2 YYNGEE. The CDR3 region has the DNA TGTGCCAGCAGCGGGTGGGGGATAGGGGGCTACACCTTC. Translation gives CASSGWGIGGYTF.

This clonotype was observed at least ten times. The V call is TRBV9, the J call TRBJ1-1, with a tentative D call TRBD1 (5 bases). V shed 0 bases and J shed 5 bases, with 11 bases lying between them. This CDR3 comprises 14 residues. Germline V gene data show CDR1 as SGDLS and CDR2 as YYNGEE. The CDR3 DNA reads TGTGCCAGCAGCGTAGATAGGGGTGAGACTGAAGCTTTCTTT. Translating gives CASSVDRGETEAFF. Using reference TRBV9 and TRBJ1-1 for the parts outside the CDR3, the full variable domain is DSGVTQTPKHLITATGQRVTLRCSPRSGDLSVYWYQQSLDQGLQFLIQYYNGEERAKGNILERFSAQQFPDLHSELNLSSLELGDSALYFCASSVDRGETEAFFGQGTRLTVV.

In its sample, this clonotype was seen many times. The genes are TRBV9 and TRBJ1-2, with D possibly matching TRBD1 (5 bases). This CDR3 spans 14 amino acids. The V end lost 4 bases, the J end lost 4 bases, and 14 bases lay between the germline ends. The germline CDR1 and CDR2 sequences are SGDLS and YYNGEE. The CDR3 protein is CASSSGGVTYGYTF. The CDR3 coding sequence is TGTGCCAGCAGCTCCGGAGGGGTTACCTATGGCTACACCTTC.

This clonotype was recorded many times. The gene calls are TRBV9 and TRBJ2-2; 9 bases line up with TRBD1. V trimming: 3 bases; J trimming: 5 bases; junction bases outside the gene matches: 8. CDR1 and CDR2 from the germline V gene are SGDLS and YYNGEE. There are 16 residues in the CDR3. Written as DNA, the CDR3 is TGTGCCAGCAGCGACACAGGGGGCGCTTTAACCGGGGAGCTGTTTTTT. Translated: CASSDTGGALTGELFF.

This clonotype was observed at least ten times. The V gene is TRBV9, the J gene TRBJ2-1, with D unresolved. CDR3 length equals 14 residues. Looked up from germline, CDR1 is SGDLS and CDR2 is YYNGEE. Trimming removed 0 bases from V and 5 bases from J, with 9 bases in between. The CDR3, as DNA: TGTGCCAGCAGCGTAGCGTCTGTTAACAATGAGCAGTTCTTC. It specifies CASSVASVNNEQFF. Combining the CDR3 with reference TRBV9 and TRBJ2-1 gives the whole variable domain DSGVTQTPKHLITATGQRVTLRCSPRSGDLSVYWYQQSLDQGLQFLIQYYNGEERAKGNILERFSAQQFPDLHSELNLSSLELGDSALYFCASSVASVNNEQFFGPGTRLTVL.

This clonotype was counted ten times or more. The chain employs TRBV9 and TRBJ1-1; no definite D call. This CDR3 is built from 15 residues. V was pared by 0 bases and J by 5 bases, with 14 bases between. CDR1 SGDLS and CDR2 YYNGEE come from the germline V gene. The CDR3 loop reads CASSVEDWARTEAFF. CDR3 nucleotide sequence: TGTGCCAGCAGCGTAGAGGACTGGGCGAGGACTGAAGCTTTCTTT.

The chain couples TRBV9 to TRBJ2-2; 7 nucleotides match TRBD2. The CDR3 sequence is 14 residues long. CDR1 is SGDLS and CDR2 is YYNGEE in the germline V gene. V shed 6 bases and J 3 bases; nucleotides not matched to a gene: 5. The CDR3 protein is CASNFRGDTGELFF. CDR3 bases: TGTGCCAGCAATTTCCGGGGGGACACCGGGGAGCTGTTTTTT. The complete variable domain, with remaining parts taken from reference TRBV9 and TRBJ2-2, reads DSGVTQTPKHLITATGQRVTLRCSPRSGDLSVYWYQQSLDQGLQFLIQYYNGEERAKGNILERFSAQQFPDLHSELNLSSLELGDSALYFCASNFRGDTGELFFGEGSRLTVL.

This clonotype was seen repeatedly, ten times or more. The chain combines TRBV9 with TRBJ2-1; 7 nucleotides agree with TRBD1. Germline values: CDR1 SGDLS, CDR2 YYNGEE. There are 15 residues in the CDR3. With 3 bases clipped from V and 5 bases from J, the junction kept 8 bases outside the gene matches. CDR3 sequence: CASSARDSTDNEQFF. In nucleotides, the CDR3 is TGTGCCAGCAGCGCCCGGGACAGTACAGACAATGAGCAGTTCTTC. The full variable domain, its missing parts supplied by reference TRBV9 and TRBJ2-1, is DSGVTQTPKHLITATGQRVTLRCSPRSGDLSVYWYQQSLDQGLQFLIQYYNGEERAKGNILERFSAQQFPDLHSELNLSSLELGDSALYFCASSARDSTDNEQFFGPGTRLTVL.

This clonotype was recorded many times. The chain combines TRBV9 with TRBJ1-6; D remains ambiguous. From germline, CDR1 is SGDLS and CDR2 YYNGEE. CDR3 size: 15 residues. The V end was cut by 3 bases, the J end by 10 bases, with 17 bases between. CDR3 coding DNA: TGTGCCAGCAGCGAGCAAAGTTTCCCCCAATCACCCCTCCACTTT. It codes for CASSEQSFPQSPLHF.

The CDR3 sequence is CASSGNTGTATDTQYF. The CDR3 region has the DNA TGTGCCAGCAGCGGCAATACCGGGACGGCCACAGATACGCAGTATTTT. J is TRBJ2-3 and V is TRBV9; D may correspond to TRBD1 or TRBD2 (5 bases each). CDR3 size: 16 residues. V lost 3 bases and J 2 bases, leaving 16 bases between the germline ends. Germline values: CDR1 SGDLS, CDR2 YYNGEE. Filled out from reference TRBV9 and TRBJ2-3, the complete variable domain reads DSGVTQTPKHLITATGQRVTLRCSPRSGDLSVYWYQQSLDQGLQFLIQYYNGEERAKGNILERFSAQQFPDLHSELNLSSLELGDSALYFCASSGNTGTATDTQYFGPGTRLTVL.

This chain links TRBV9 with TRBJ2-6, with D possibly being TRBD1 (6 bases). The CDR3 totals 15 residues. V was pared by 2 bases and J by 4 bases, with 10 bases between. The germline V gene has CDR1 SGDLS and CDR2 YYNGEE. The CDR3 region has the DNA TGTGCCAGCAGCGTGCCAGGGGCCGGGGCCAACGTCCTGACTTTC. It encodes CASSVPGAGANVLTF.

The table lists this clonotype with many counts. V is TRBV9 and J is TRBJ2-2; 7 bases are a match to TRBD2. Germline CDR1 and CDR2: SGDLS and YYNGEE. There are 15 residues in the CDR3. V lost 3 bases, J lost 6 bases, and 8 bases stayed unmatched. The CDR3 loop is CASSARGLLSGELFF. CDR3 coding DNA: TGTGCCAGCAGCGCGCGGGGGTTACTGTCCGGGGAGCTGTTTTTT.

This clonotype occurred many times. The chain recombines TRBV9 with TRBJ2-1; TRBD1 aligns across 7 bases. V was clipped by 4 bases and J by 5 bases; unmatched bases: 9. The CDR3 runs 15 residues. Looked up from germline, CDR1 is SGDLS and CDR2 is YYNGEE. The CDR3 DNA follows: TGTGCCAGCAGCACAAGACAGGGCTCGGACAATGAGCAGTTCTTC. Residues: CASSTRQGSDNEQFF.

This clonotype was seen ten or more times. The chain recombines TRBV9 with TRBJ2-2; 8 bases fit TRBD2. With 0 bases clipped from V and 4 bases from J, the junction kept 2 bases outside the gene matches. The CDR3 has 15 amino acids. Germline CDR1 is SGDLS and CDR2 is YYNGEE. CDR3 DNA sequence: TGTGCCAGCAGCGTAGAGGCGGGAGGCACCGGGGAGCTGTTTTTT. Amino acid sequence: CASSVEAGGTGELFF.